The 14 T cell receptor beta chains given below trace back to one sample, sequenced in a study of response to subunit inactivated influenza vaccine. TCRdb used MiXCR to reprocess the RT-PCR reads, holding one entry per CDR3 protein. The data hold 250,000 to 350,000 distinct CDR3 sequences, with 22% observed a single time. The starting material was PBMCs from blood, obtained approximately 20 months after vaccination. All receptors come from a man aged 50 to 69 who received an inactivated influenza vaccine.

The chain joins TRBV7-2 to TRBJ1-3; D is unresolved. The V gene lost 1 base and the J gene lost 2 bases, with 12 bases spanning the gap. Germline V gene sequence: CDR1 SGHTA, CDR2 FQGNSA. This CDR3 spans 16 amino acids. The CDR3 sequence: CASSLVGVGTGNTIYF. CDR3 coding DNA: TGTGCCAGCAGCTTAGTTGGCGTGGGCACTGGAAACACCATATATTTT.

This chain joins TRBV7-8 and TRBJ2-1; 8 bases agree with TRBD2. The CDR3 is 15 residues long. Germline V CDR1 and CDR2: SGHVS, FQNEAQ. The V gene end was trimmed by 2 bases and the J gene end by 6 bases; junction bases not matched to a gene: 6. CDR3: CASSLRGGQGNEQFF. The CDR3 DNA sequence: TGTGCCAGCAGCTTACGGGGGGGCCAGGGCAATGAGCAGTTCTTC.

The CDR3 loop reads CSANPGLPTTFTDTQYF. CDR3 nucleotide sequence: TGCAGTGCCAACCCCGGACTCCCCACCACATTCACAGATACGCAGTATTTT. The rearrangement joins TRBV20-1 to TRBJ2-3; D might be TRBD2 (5 bases). The germline V gene encodes CDR1 DFQATT and CDR2 SNEGSKA (reference sequence). The CDR3 runs to 17 residues. Trimming took 6 bases from V and 2 from J, leaving 24 bases between them.

The chain couples TRBV15 to TRBJ2-1, with a tentative D call TRBD1 (6 bases). Germline lookup yields CDR1 LNHNV and CDR2 YYDKDF (reference sequence). V gave up 3 bases and J gave up 0 bases, with 9 bases separating them. The CDR3 consists of 15 residues. This CDR3 reads CATSRTDSSYNEQFF. CDR3 DNA: TGTGCCACCAGCAGGACGGACAGCTCCTACAATGAGCAGTTCTTC.

This chain connects TRBV27 to TRBJ2-7, with D possibly called TRBD1 or TRBD2 (5 bases each). Trimming removed 1 base from V and 5 bases from J, with 15 bases in between. This CDR3 contains 15 residues. From germline, CDR1 is MNHEY and CDR2 SMNVEV (reference sequence). The CDR3 bases are TGTGCCAGCAGTTTATATAAGGCAGGGAGCGACGAGCAGTACTTC. Translating gives CASSLYKAGSDEQYF.

The chain couples TRBV11-2 to TRBJ2-1; D gene ambiguous. Germline loops: CDR1 SGHAT, CDR2 FQNNGV. The length of the CDR3 is 16 residues. The V end lost 1 base, the J end lost 2 bases, and 12 bases lay between the germline ends. Here the CDR3 DNA reads TGTGCCAGCAGCTTAGGTACCTTAACCACCTACAATGAGCAGTTCTTC. Encoded protein: CASSLGTLTTYNEQFF.

J is TRBJ2-5 and V is TRBV7-9; TRBD2 might be the D (5 bases). Germline V CDR1 and CDR2: SEHNR, FQNEAQ (reference sequence). Trimming removed 2 bases from V and 2 bases from J, with 12 bases in between. The CDR3 spans 15 residues. CDR3 nucleotides: TGTGCCAGCAGCTTAATCAGCGGAGAACAAGAGACCCAGTACTTC. Amino acid sequence: CASSLISGEQETQYF.

V and J are TRBV5-1 and TRBJ1-4, with 7 nucleotides matching TRBD1. The CDR3 is made up of 15 amino acids. J lost 5 bases, V lost 3 bases, and 7 bases had no gene match. The germline gives CDR1 SGHRS, CDR2 YFSETQ. Here the CDR3 reads CASSWTGGVNEKLFF. The DNA for the CDR3 is TGCGCCAGCAGCTGGACAGGAGGAGTGAATGAAAAACTGTTTTTT.

This clonotype was seen a handful of times. The chain links TRBV9 to TRBJ2-1; 8 positions match TRBD2. CDR3 size: 17 residues. The germline gives CDR1 SGDLS, CDR2 YYNGEE. The trim removed 0 bases at V and 4 bases at J, leaving 9 bases unmatched. CDR3 DNA: TGTGCCAGCAGCGTAGCCCCGGGGGGGCCCCCTTACAATGAGCAGTTCTTC. Translated, it gives CASSVAPGGPPYNEQFF.

The chain links TRBV11-2 to TRBJ1-1, with 8 nucleotides matching TRBD1. V dropped 2 bases and J dropped 1; count of bases not matched to a gene: 3. The germline V gene encodes CDR1 SGHAT and CDR2 FQNNGV. This CDR3 region has 15 residues. The CDR3 loop is CASSLLGTGNTEAFF. CDR3 DNA: TGTGCCAGCAGCTTACTCGGGACAGGGAACACTGAAGCTTTCTTT.

This clonotype was picked up a small number of times. The chain is built from TRBV20-1 and TRBJ1-2, with a weak D call TRBD1 (5 bases). The CDR3 has 12 amino acids. Per germline, CDR1 DFQATT and CDR2 SNEGSKA (reference sequence). Trimming pared 4 bases from V and 3 bases from J, leaving 9 bases between. CDR3 nucleotides: TGCAGTGCTACAGGGAAGTACTATGGCTACACCTTC. This encodes CSATGKYYGYTF.

DNA of the CDR3: TGCGCCAGCAGCTTGGCCGAGGGGACAGATACGCAGTATTTT. Its translation: CASSLAEGTDTQYF. The chain carries TRBV5-1 and TRBJ2-3, with D perhaps assigned TRBD1 or TRBD2 (5 bases each). CDR3 length: 14 residues. Per germline, CDR1 SGHRS and CDR2 YFSETQ. Trimming took off 0 bases at V and 3 bases at J, with 8 bases between the two ends. Based on the CDR3 plus reference TRBV5-1 and TRBJ2-3, the full variable domain is KAGVTQTPRYLIKTRGQQVTLSCSPISGHRSVSWYQQTPGQGLQFLFEYFSETQRNKGNFPGRFSGRQFSNSRSEMNVSTLELGDSALYLCASSLAEGTDTQYFGPGTRLTVL.

This rearrangement joins TRBV5-1 to TRBJ1-3; 8 bases match TRBD1. This CDR3 region has 16 residues. The junction had 7 bases not matched to a gene; V was cut back by 4 bases and J by 1 base. Germline lookup yields CDR1 SGHRS and CDR2 YFSETQ. CDR3 protein: CASSPDTGGSGNTIYF. The CDR3 DNA reads as TGCGCCAGCAGCCCTGACACAGGGGGTTCTGGAAACACCATATATTTT.

This clonotype was observed a few times. The J gene is TRBJ1-1, the V gene TRBV19, with no clear D. V lost 7 bases and J 0 bases, leaving 9 bases between the germline ends. CDR1 and CDR2 from the germline V gene are LNHDA and SQIVND (reference sequence). The CDR3 runs to 13 residues. In nucleotides, the CDR3 is TGTGCCAGTACTGAACAAATGAACACTGAAGCTTTCTTT. It encodes CASTEQMNTEAFF.